These T cell receptor beta chains were read from a single sample in a study of T cells in Graves' hyperthyroidism and ophthalmopathy. TCRdb called the multiplex PCR reads again in MiXCR, with one record for every CDR3 protein. The data show a few hundred thousand distinct CDR3 sequences, approximately 15% seen once. Sequenced material: blood. These receptors all come from a woman between 25 and 40 years old with Graves' hyperthyroidism. Both conserved end residues are part of each CDR3. Fields, in order: V gene, clone size, D gene, J gene, CDR3 protein, CDR3 DNA. The D gene is left open where the match is weak. Clone size is not always given. Where it is, it says once, few, many or a class for expanded clones.

v_call: TRBV29-1; clone_size: few; d_call: TRBD2; j_call: TRBJ2-1; cdr3_aa: CSVRLAGDSYNEQFF; cdr3_nt: TGCAGCGTTCGACTAGCGGGGGACTCCTACAATGAGCAGTTCTTC
v_call: TRBV29-1; clone_size: few; d_call: -; j_call: TRBJ1-1; cdr3_aa: CSVVRSGFSEEAFF; cdr3_nt: TGCAGCGTTGTCCGGTCTGGGTTTAGCGAGGAAGCTTTCTTT
v_call: TRBV5-6; clone_size: -; d_call: TRBD1; j_call: TRBJ2-7; cdr3_aa: CASSTGQGTYEQYF; cdr3_nt: TGTGCCAGCAGCACCGGACAGGGAACCTACGAGCAGTACTTC
v_call: TRBV7-9; clone_size: -; d_call: TRBD2; j_call: TRBJ2-3; cdr3_aa: CASRGLTTDTQYF; cdr3_nt: TGTGCCAGCAGGGGACTAACCACAGATACGCAGTATTTT
v_call: TRBV7-2; clone_size: -; d_call: -; j_call: TRBJ1-5; cdr3_aa: CASSRTGKINQPQHF; cdr3_nt: TGTGCCAGCAGCAGAACAGGGAAGATCAATCAGCCCCAGCATTTT
v_call: TRBV5-1; clone_size: many; d_call: TRBD2; j_call: TRBJ2-3; cdr3_aa: CASSVSGRADTQYF; cdr3_nt: TGCGCCAGCAGCGTCAGCGGGAGAGCAGATACGCAGTATTTT
v_call: TRBV7-9; clone_size: many; d_call: TRBD1; j_call: TRBJ1-1; cdr3_aa: CASSQDRSVNTEAFF; cdr3_nt: TGTGCCAGCAGCCAGGACAGGAGCGTGAACACTGAAGCTTTCTTT
v_call: TRBV3-1; clone_size: many; d_call: -; j_call: TRBJ1-3; cdr3_aa: CASSQVVSGNTIYF; cdr3_nt: TGTGCCAGCAGCCAAGTAGTTTCCGGAAACACCATATATTTT
v_call: TRBV7-7; clone_size: -; d_call: -; j_call: TRBJ2-7; cdr3_aa: CASSSGGTHLKQYF; cdr3_nt: TGTGCCAGCAGCTCGGGCGGGACCCATCTCAAGCAGTACTTC
v_call: TRBV20-1; clone_size: -; d_call: -; j_call: TRBJ1-6; cdr3_aa: CSASLQAYNSPLHF; cdr3_nt: TGCAGTGCTAGCCTACAGGCCTATAATTCACCCCTCCACTTT
v_call: TRBV10-3; clone_size: -; d_call: TRBD2; j_call: TRBJ2-3; cdr3_aa: CAISPGTRDTQYF; cdr3_nt: TGTGCCATCAGTCCCGGGACTAGAGATACGCAGTATTTT
v_call: TRBV7-2; clone_size: -; d_call: -; j_call: TRBJ2-1; cdr3_aa: CASSLVLGVNEQFF; cdr3_nt: TGTGCCAGCAGCTTAGTACTAGGGGTCAATGAGCAGTTCTTC
v_call: TRBV27; clone_size: -; d_call: TRBD2; j_call: TRBJ2-7; cdr3_aa: CASRVSGLAAAYEQYF; cdr3_nt: TGTGCCAGCCGAGTTTCGGGACTAGCGGCAGCCTACGAGCAGTACTTC
v_call: TRBV18; clone_size: few; d_call: -; j_call: TRBJ2-2; cdr3_aa: CASSPAVSTGELFF; cdr3_nt: TGTGCCAGCTCACCGGCCGTGAGCACCGGGGAGCTGTTTTTT
v_call: TRBV30; clone_size: many; d_call: TRBD2; j_call: TRBJ2-1; cdr3_aa: CAVAGEGYNEQFF; cdr3_nt: TGTGCCGTAGCGGGAGAAGGGTACAATGAGCAGTTCTTC
v_call: TRBV5-1; clone_size: -; d_call: TRBD2; j_call: TRBJ2-7; cdr3_aa: CASSLVGTRVPNYEQYF; cdr3_nt: TGCGCCAGCAGCTTGGTGGGGACTAGAGTCCCTAACTACGAGCAGTACTTC
v_call: TRBV28; clone_size: many; d_call: TRBD2; j_call: TRBJ2-1; cdr3_aa: CASSLLSPIGRGSYNEQFF; cdr3_nt: TGTGCCAGCAGTTTATTATCCCCCATCGGGCGCGGGAGCTACAATGAGCAGTTCTTC
v_call: TRBV18; clone_size: many; d_call: TRBD1; j_call: TRBJ2-7; cdr3_aa: CASSKQGQPGYEQYF; cdr3_nt: TGTGCCAGCTCAAAACAGGGGCAACCGGGCTACGAGCAGTACTTC
v_call: TRBV14; clone_size: many; d_call: TRBD1; j_call: TRBJ2-5; cdr3_aa: CASSQGSGGTGETQYF; cdr3_nt: TGTGCCAGCAGCCAAGGATCAGGGGGCACGGGAGAGACCCAGTACTTC
v_call: TRBV3-1; clone_size: many; d_call: TRBD1; j_call: TRBJ2-7; cdr3_aa: CASSQMTGSGEQYF; cdr3_nt: TGTGCCAGCAGCCAGATGACAGGGTCGGGCGAGCAGTACTTC
v_call: TRBV7-8; clone_size: many; d_call: -; j_call: TRBJ2-2; cdr3_aa: CASSLEVSNANTGELFF; cdr3_nt: TGTGCCAGCAGCTTAGAGGTTTCTAACGCGAACACCGGGGAGCTGTTTTTT
v_call: TRBV20-1; clone_size: many; d_call: -; j_call: TRBJ2-7; cdr3_aa: CSAREPGKGDSNEQYF; cdr3_nt: TGCAGTGCTAGAGAGCCCGGGAAGGGCGACTCCAACGAGCAGTACTTC
v_call: TRBV6-1; clone_size: many; d_call: TRBD1; j_call: TRBJ1-2; cdr3_aa: CASIMDRGRPGYTF; cdr3_nt: TGTGCCAGCATTATGGACAGGGGGCGACCCGGCTACACCTTC
v_call: TRBV20-1; clone_size: many; d_call: -; j_call: TRBJ1-5; cdr3_aa: CSARRAVNQPQHF; cdr3_nt: TGCAGTGCTAGGAGGGCTGTAAATCAGCCCCAGCATTTT
v_call: TRBV20-1; clone_size: many; d_call: -; j_call: TRBJ1-1; cdr3_aa: CSARGWLAFREAFF; cdr3_nt: TGCAGTGCTAGAGGTTGGTTAGCCTTTCGGGAAGCTTTCTTT
v_call: TRBV5-1; clone_size: few; d_call: TRBD1; j_call: TRBJ2-7; cdr3_aa: CASSLYGDRGLSSKVDEQYF; cdr3_nt: TGCGCCAGCAGCTTGTATGGGGACAGGGGCCTTAGCTCGAAGGTAGACGAGCAGTACTTC
v_call: TRBV20-1; clone_size: -; d_call: -; j_call: TRBJ2-1; cdr3_aa: CSASHTLYNEQFF; cdr3_nt: TGCAGTGCCTCCCATACCCTCTACAATGAGCAGTTCTTC
v_call: TRBV3-1; clone_size: many; d_call: -; j_call: TRBJ1-1; cdr3_aa: CASSQARHSQAFF; cdr3_nt: TGTGCCAGCAGCCAAGCCCGACATTCTCAAGCTTTCTTT
v_call: TRBV2; clone_size: -; d_call: TRBD1; j_call: TRBJ2-5; cdr3_aa: CASSRLGQGGKTQYF; cdr3_nt: TGTGCCAGCAGCCGACTAGGACAGGGTGGAAAGACCCAGTACTTC
v_call: TRBV2; clone_size: few; d_call: -; j_call: TRBJ2-4; cdr3_aa: CASSDVGVGLAKNIQYF; cdr3_nt: TGTGCCAGCAGTGATGTTGGGGTTGGTCTAGCCAAAAACATTCAGTACTTC
v_call: TRBV27; clone_size: -; d_call: TRBD2; j_call: TRBJ2-3; cdr3_aa: CASRGPIAGAADTQYF; cdr3_nt: TGTGCCAGCAGAGGGCCCATAGCGGGAGCTGCAGATACGCAGTATTTT
v_call: TRBV12-3/TRBV12-4; clone_size: -; d_call: -; j_call: TRBJ2-1; cdr3_aa: CASSPNLAVDEQFF; cdr3_nt: TGTGCCAGCAGTCCCAACCTAGCAGTCGATGAGCAGTTCTTC
v_call: TRBV10-3; clone_size: -; d_call: TRBD1; j_call: TRBJ1-6; cdr3_aa: CTISKGRTGTYNSPLHF; cdr3_nt: TGTACCATCAGTAAAGGTCGGACAGGGACCTATAATTCACCCCTCCACTTT